This T cell receptor beta chain came from a study of T-cell memory formation after mild COVID-19. Study at large: TCR clusters were mostly confined to one donor each.

Barcoded TCR alpha and TCR beta cDNA libraries with UMIs came from 5'RACE using constant-segment primers. TCRdb processed the 5' RACE reads anew with MiXCR; each CDR3 protein has one entry. The data hold about 180,000 distinct CDR3 sequences, with approximately 17% observed a single time. Comments on this clonotype: Its matching antigen is unknown.

Study conclusions and caveats: A second wave expanding day 15 to 37 was CD4+-biased; contracting clones were balanced. Clones that contracted clustered mainly in CM and EM if CD4+ and in EMRA if CD8+.

This CDR3 spans 13 amino acids. V trimming: 7 bases; J trimming: 6 bases; junction bases outside the gene matches: 9. Looked up from germline, CDR1 is SQVTM and CDR2 is ANQGSEA. J is TRBJ2-4 and V is TRBV29-1, with TRBD1 matching over 7 bases. The receptor was isolated from a man between 18 and 29 years old who had mild COVID-19 (a few samples of this study predate the infection). Cell type and time point are not known. Sequenced sample: PBMCs or a T cell subset sorted from them (not recorded which). The chain's CDR3 is CSASTGWGNIQYF. The CDR3, as DNA: TGCAGCGCCTCGACAGGGTGGGGAAACATTCAGTACTTC.